What follows describes a single T cell receptor (beta chain). Germline-derived CDR1 and CDR2 are LNHDA and SQIVND (reference sequence). J was trimmed by 5 bases and V by 6 bases; bases with no gene match: 4. There are 14 residues in the CDR3. Seattle's enrolled individuals joined amid active infection and were then monitored longitudinally. The sample belongs to a study of blood T cell repertoires in COVID-19. Study information: Sites across the United States, Italy and Spain contributed samples from acute and convalescent COVID-19. T cells, B-cell-depleted T cells, or PBMCs provided the cDNA or gDNA that served as material.

Methods used by the authors: Reference gene primer amplification in the assay estimated nucleated cell counts. Sequencing used immunoSEQ multiplex PCR; TCRdb keeps in-frame clones, though not all of them. V and J calls and clone size come straight from that table; D and trimming were deduced from the DNA. The table has some 120,000 clones, about 92% seen once; the top ten hold less than 5%. V and J are TRBV19 and TRBJ2-1; 10 nucleotides match TRBD2. The sample consisted of peripheral blood. This receptor was taken from a man aged 55 to 70 with COVID-19, enrolled during active disease. CDR3: CASRPGLANNEQFF. DNA of the CDR3: TGTGCCAGTAGACCGGGACTAGCGAACAATGAGCAGTTCTTC.